Below are 8 T cell receptor beta chains sequenced from a single sample in a study of cytomegalovirus exposure and HLA in healthy donors. The PCR had 60 Vbeta and 13 Jbeta primers. Using immunoSEQ multiplex PCR, the repertoire was profiled, and TCRdb retains in-frame clones only, with some absent. The table shows under 150,000 clones, with over 75% occurring only once. Sample: PBMCs. These receptors were obtained from a woman between 40 and 50 years old in good health and CMV-seropositive.

The V gene is TRBV18, the J gene TRBJ2-7, with a possible D match to TRBD1 (7 bases). The CDR3 sequence is 14 residues long. Germline V gene sequence: CDR1 KGHSH, CDR2 LQKENI. Trimming took off 5 bases at V and 0 bases at J, with 11 bases between the two ends. The CDR3 DNA reads TGTGCCAGCTCAGACAGGGAGGCCTCCTACGAGCAGTACTTC. Its translation is CASSDREASYEQYF.

Here the CDR3 reads CASSSRGPDTQYF. The CDR3, as DNA: TGTGCCAGCAGCAGCAGGGGGCCAGATACGCAGTATTTT. The J gene is TRBJ2-3, the V gene TRBV7-9, with 8 bases that match TRBD1. V was pared by 5 bases and J by 4 bases, with 2 bases of the junction left unmatched. Looked up from germline, CDR1 is SEHNR and CDR2 is FQNEAQ (reference sequence). The CDR3 covers 13 residues.

V usage is TRBV5-1 and J usage is TRBJ2-3; 8 bases map to TRBD2. Germline CDR1 is SGHRS and CDR2 is YFSETQ. J lost 5 bases, V lost 0 bases, and 11 bases had no gene match. CDR3 length equals 17 residues. Here the CDR3 DNA reads TGCGCCAGCAGCTTGGTCGGCGGGGGGCTCCCTGAAGATACGCAGTATTTT. Translated: CASSLVGGGLPEDTQYF.

The table lists this clone with a count of one. The chain joins TRBV10-1 to TRBJ2-1; 10 nucleotides agree with TRBD2. Trimming cost V 8 bases and J 8 bases; bases outside gene matches: 6. Germline V gene data show CDR1 as WNHNN and CDR2 as SYGVQD (reference sequence). The CDR3 length is 13 residues. The DNA for the CDR3 is TGCGCCAGCTCTAGCGGGGGTGGTGATGAGCAGTTCTTC. Translation: CASSSGGGDEQFF.

This clone has only one observation. The V and J genes are TRBV2 and TRBJ2-7, with 9 bases matching TRBD1. Germline values: CDR1 SNHLY, CDR2 FYNNEI. The CDR3 has 13 amino acids. The junction had 5 bases not matched to a gene; V was cut back by 8 bases and J by 3 bases. Here the CDR3 DNA reads TGTGCCAGCGAACAGGGGGCATTCTACGAGCAGTACTTC. This codes for CASEQGAFYEQYF. Full variable domain (missing parts from reference TRBV2 and TRBJ2-7): EPEVTQTPSHQVTQMGQEVILRCVPISNHLYFYWYRQILGQKVEFLVSFYNNEISEKSEIFDDQFSVERPDGSNFTLKIRSTKLEDSAMYFCASEQGAFYEQYFGPGTRLTVT.

V usage is TRBV6-1 and J usage is TRBJ2-7, with TRBD2 identical over 16 bases. CDR1 is MNHNS and CDR2 is SASEGT in the germline V gene. V gave up 4 bases and J gave up 9 bases; unmatched junction bases: 6. The CDR3 covers 15 residues. The CDR3 spells CASSGGTSGGGWQYF. CDR3 DNA: TGTGCCAGCAGTGGAGGGACTAGCGGGGGGGGTTGGCAGTACTTC.

The chain employs TRBV15 and TRBJ1-1, with D uncertain. Trimming cost V 4 bases and J 5 bases, with 8 bases left between them. CDR1 is LNHNV, CDR2 YYDKDF, per germline (reference sequence). The CDR3 is made up of 12 amino acids. The DNA of the CDR3 is TGTGCCACCAGCAAGAGGAGGACTGAAGCTTTCTTT. The encoded protein is CATSKRRTEAFF.

The chain combines TRBV9 with TRBJ2-1, with a possible D match to TRBD1 (6 bases). V was cut by 4 bases and J by 3 bases, with 8 bases left in between. This CDR3 is built from 13 residues. Per the germline V gene, CDR1 is SGDLS and CDR2 is YYNGEE. The CDR3 nucleotides are TGTGCCAGCAGCCAGGACAGCTACAATGAGCAGTTCTTC. This sequence encodes CASSQDSYNEQFF. Variable domain in full (rest from reference TRBV9 and TRBJ2-1): DSGVTQTPKHLITATGQRVTLRCSPRSGDLSVYWYQQSLDQGLQFLIQYYNGEERAKGNILERFSAQQFPDLHSELNLSSLELGDSALYFCASSQDSYNEQFFGPGTRLTVL.